This T cell receptor beta chain was captured by sequencing in a study of blood T cell repertoires in COVID-19. About the research overall: The origin of the acute and convalescent COVID-19 samples was the United States, Italy and Spain. PBMCs, B-cell-depleted T cells, or T cells provided the cDNA or gDNA that made up the material.

Ages ranged from about 18 to 89 years, with residence in 24 US areas. In the original analysis: By means of reference gene primer amplification, nucleated cell counts were estimated. TCRdb's table, derived via immunoSEQ multiplex PCR, lists solely in-frame clones and lacks some. Clone size and the V and J calls come from that table; the DNA yielded D and trimming. The sample yields 300,000 to 350,000 clones, approximately 83% seen once. Germline CDR1 is SGHDN and CDR2 is FVKESK. V was clipped by 5 bases and J by 7 bases; unmatched bases: 10. This CDR3 is built from 15 residues. This chain links TRBV14 with TRBJ1-2, with 10 nucleotides matching TRBD1. Sequencing input: PBMCs or T cells enriched from blood (not recorded which). This clonotype was sampled from a man aged 25 to 40 who had recovered from COVID-19. The CDR3 protein is CASSFPGTGVTGYTF. The CDR3 DNA is TGTGCCAGCAGCTTCCCCGGGACAGGGGTAACTGGCTACACCTTC.